Sequencing of this T cell receptor (beta chain) was carried out in a study of graft-versus-host responses after intestinal transplantation. Note on this clone: Its antigen remains unidentified.

Libraries were prepared by immunoSEQ multiplex PCR; TCRdb keeps only in-frame clonotypes and omits some of them. The sample contains just under 30,000 clones, about 80% of which appear only once. The study, taken as a whole, reports: Across patients carrying graft-donor T cell macrochimerism, allografts held high graft-versus-host to host-versus-graft clonal ratios.

J lost 2 bases, V lost 5 bases, and 6 bases had no gene match. CDR3 length equals 14 residues. Germline CDR1 is MNHNS and CDR2 is SASEGT. Investigators treated the graft tissue so that it released intraepithelial and lamina propria lymphocytes. The TCR comes from a human patient who received an intestinal transplant, so some T cells may come from the graft donor. Sequencing used ileum tissue, obtained 98 days after intestinal transplantation. The chain couples TRBV6-1 to TRBJ2-7, with 7 bases that match TRBD2. DNA of the CDR3: TGTGCCAGCAGTAAAGGACTAGTAACCTACGAGCAGTACTTC. Amino acid sequence: CASSKGLVTYEQYF.